The rows below give T cell receptor beta chains drawn from one sample of a study of post-analysis software for immune sequencing data. Each CDR3 protein gets one entry after TCRdb re-called the PCR reads with MiXCR. The table records hundreds of thousands of distinct CDR3 sequences, 25% to 30% of them present only once. Input material: blood. The receptors were gathered from a girl aged 10-17 years with multiple sclerosis. The CDR3 runs from the conserved cysteine through the conserved F or W. D genes are given only for firm matches. Where a row states a size, it is once, few, many or the class of an expanded clone; other rows omit it.

v_call	clone_size	cdr3_length	j_call	d_call	cdr3_aa	cdr3_nt
TRBV7-6	few	12	TRBJ2-5	.	CASSKYQETQYF	TGTGCCAGCAGCAAGTACCAAGAGACCCAGTACTTC
TRBV10-3	.	17	TRBJ2-5	TRBD2	CAISESPGGGPQETQYF	TGTGCCATCAGTGAGTCTCCTGGCGGGGGGCCACAAGAGACCCAGTACTTC
TRBV5-1	.	16	TRBJ2-3	TRBD1	CASSLEGTGGWNTQYF	TGCGCCAGTAGCTTGGAGGGGACAGGGGGCTGGAATACGCAGTATTTT
TRBV4-2	.	15	TRBJ1-5	.	CASSQDLAGAQPQHF	TGTGCCAGCAGCCAAGATTTGGCGGGAGCGCAGCCCCAGCATTTT
TRBV12-3/TRBV12-4	.	14	TRBJ2-3	.	CASSLYRDADTQYF	TGTGCCAGCAGTTTATATAGGGATGCTGATACGCAGTATTTT
TRBV6-5	.	15	TRBJ1-5	.	CASSPRVGRNQPQHF	TGTGCCAGCAGTCCCAGGGTTGGGCGCAATCAGCCCCAGCATTTT
TRBV5-1	.	14	TRBJ1-2	.	CASSLEESGYGYTF	TGCGCCAGCAGCTTGGAAGAGTCTGGCTATGGCTACACCTTC
TRBV28	once	16	TRBJ1-4	.	CASSPLDGATNEKLFF	TGTGCCAGCAGTCCGCTGGACGGAGCAACTAATGAAAAACTGTTTTTT
TRBV6-6	.	13	TRBJ2-1	.	CASSYSDYNEQFF	TGTGCCAGCAGTTACTCAGACTACAATGAGCAGTTCTTC
TRBV3-1	few	15	TRBJ2-1	TRBD1	CASSKDRGLRNEQFF	TGTGCCAGCAGCAAGGACAGGGGGCTGAGAAATGAGCAGTTCTTC
TRBV4-3	few	16	TRBJ2-1	TRBD2	CASSQEWGLATNEQFF	TGCGCCAGCAGCCAAGAGTGGGGACTAGCCACCAATGAGCAGTTCTTC
TRBV20-1	few	15	TRBJ2-7	TRBD1	CSARDLPDRAYEQYF	TGCAGTGCTAGAGATCTCCCCGACAGGGCCTACGAGCAGTACTTC
TRBV28	.	14	TRBJ2-2	.	CASSLPGGTGELFF	TGTGCCAGCAGTTTACCTGGCGGGACCGGGGAGCTGTTTTTT
TRBV15	few	16	TRBJ2-7	TRBD2	CATSRIGSSGRYEQYF	TGTGCCACCAGCAGAATCGGGTCTAGCGGGAGATACGAGCAGTACTTC
TRBV7-2	.	11	TRBJ2-3	.	CASSHPATQYF	TGTGCCAGCAGCCATCCCGCGACGCAGTATTTT
TRBV29-1	.	13	TRBJ1-1	.	CSAAGGTNTEAFF	TGCAGCGCCGCGGGGGGCACCAACACTGAAGCTTTCTTT
TRBV7-2	.	14	TRBJ1-6	.	CASSLKGAGSPLHF	TGTGCCAGCAGCTTGAAAGGGGCTGGTTCACCCCTCCACTTT
TRBV11-2	few	14	TRBJ2-5	.	CASSPRTYQETQYF	TGTGCCAGCAGCCCCCGGACTTACCAAGAGACCCAGTACTTC
TRBV20-1	.	12	TRBJ1-1	.	CSARGLGREAFF	TGCAGTGCTAGAGGTTTAGGAAGAGAAGCTTTCTTT
TRBV4-3	few	16	TRBJ1-2	.	CASSQDREGRPYGYTF	TGCGCCAGCAGCCAAGACAGGGAGGGTCGTCCCTATGGCTACACCTTC
TRBV29-1	.	13	TRBJ2-5	.	CSVYDIAQETQYF	TGCAGCGTTTACGACATCGCGCAAGAGACCCAGTACTTC
TRBV29-1	few	15	TRBJ1-1	.	CSVEDHAGKNTEAFF	TGCAGCGTTGAAGATCACGCAGGGAAGAACACTGAAGCTTTCTTT
TRBV7-2	.	15	TRBJ2-3	.	CASSSQSVSTDTQYF	TGTGCCAGCAGCTCCCAAAGCGTCAGCACAGATACGCAGTATTTT
TRBV20-1	.	15	TRBJ2-7	TRBD2	CSARAQREPSYEQYF	TGCAGTGCTAGAGCTCAGCGGGAGCCATCCTACGAGCAGTACTTC
TRBV6-2/TRBV6-3	few	15	TRBJ2-3	TRBD2	CASRTGTSGRSTQYF	TGTGCCAGCAGGACCGGGACTAGCGGGAGGAGTACGCAGTATTTT
TRBV12-3/TRBV12-4	few	12	TRBJ1-6	.	CASSFFNSPLHF	TGTGCCAGCAGTTTCTTCAATTCACCCCTCCACTTT
TRBV18	.	15	TRBJ1-5	.	CASSPEGQGSQPQHF	TGTGCCAGCTCACCAGAGGGGCAGGGGAGTCAGCCCCAGCATTTT
TRBV7-2	.	16	TRBJ2-5	TRBD2	CASSLETGGPYNEQYF	TGCGCCAGCAGCTTAGAGACGGGAGGGCCTTACAATGAGCAGTACTTC
TRBV6-6	.	14	TRBJ2-7	.	CASLGTGSSYEQYF	TGTGCCAGCCTGGGGACCGGGAGCTCCTACGAGCAGTACTTC
TRBV5-1	few	14	TRBJ1-2	.	CASSQRTVNYGYTF	TGCGCCAGCAGCCAGCGGACAGTCAACTATGGTTACACCTTC
TRBV28	.	16	TRBJ2-1	.	CASSLWTESSYNEQFF	TGTGCCAGCAGTTTATGGACGGAGAGCTCCTACAATGAGCAGTTCTTC
TRBV7-9	.	14	TRBJ2-7	TRBD2	CASRLASGNYEQYF	TGTGCCAGCCGCCTGGCTAGCGGGAACTACGAGCAGTACTTC
TRBV3-1	.	13	TRBJ1-5	.	CASSPNPNQPQHF	TGTGCCAGCAGCCCAAACCCGAACCAGCCCCAGCATTTT
TRBV7-2	.	14	TRBJ1-2	.	CASSRTGTSTGYTF	TGTGCCAGCAGCCGAACCGGGACGTCTACGGGCTACACCTTC
TRBV10-3	.	13	TRBJ2-7	.	CAISEAVSYEQYF	TGTGCCATCAGTGAAGCTGTCTCCTACGAGCAGTACTTC
TRBV20-1	few	13	TRBJ1-1	.	CSARFRVGRLGFF	TGCAGTGCTAGATTCCGAGTCGGGCGTTTAGGTTTCTTT
TRBV12-5	few	15	TRBJ2-1	TRBD2	CASGPSGLASNEQFF	TGTGCTAGTGGCCCCTCGGGACTAGCCTCTAATGAGCAGTTCTTC
TRBV11-3	.	14	TRBJ2-5	.	CASSLGGVEETQYF	TGTGCCAGCAGCTTAGGAGGGGTAGAAGAGACCCAGTACTTC
TRBV3-1	few	14	TRBJ2-1	.	CASSQGSTYNGQFF	TGTGCCAGCAGCCAAGGGTCAACCTACAATGGGCAGTTCTTC
TRBV7-2	.	11	TRBJ1-2	.	CASSSSYGCTF	TGTGCCAGCAGCTCCAGCTATGGCTGCACCTTC
TRBV28	.	14	TRBJ2-1	.	CASSSLREGVEQFF	TGTGCCAGCAGCTCCCTGAGGGAAGGGGTTGAGCAGTTCTTC
TRBV6-1	few	17	TRBJ2-7	.	CASSAGRSGGSSYEQYF	TGTGCCAGCAGTGCGGGCCGGAGTGGGGGTTCCTCCTACGAGCAGTACTTC
TRBV5-8	.	16	TRBJ2-1	.	CASSPRAGHSYNEQFF	TGTGCCAGCAGCCCCCGGGCGGGCCACTCCTACAATGAGCAGTTCTTC
TRBV10-3	once	12	TRBJ2-3	.	CAIKISGDTQYF	TGTGCCATCAAAATCTCCGGGGATACGCAGTATTTT
TRBV7-2	.	13	TRBJ2-1	.	CASSLGGVLEQFF	TGTGCCAGCAGCTTGGGGGGCGTTCTCGAGCAGTTCTTC
TRBV29-1	few	14	TRBJ2-7	.	CSVVFLDHSYEQYF	TGCAGCGTTGTATTCTTGGACCATTCCTACGAGCAGTACTTC
TRBV7-6	.	15	TRBJ2-5	TRBD2	CASSPASGVQETQYF	TGTGCCAGCAGCCCGGCTAGCGGAGTCCAAGAGACCCAGTACTTC
TRBV29-1	few	14	TRBJ2-7	.	CSAVGTLPYYEQYF	TGCAGCGCCGTAGGGACCCTCCCCTACTACGAGCAGTACTTC